This passage covers 10 T cell receptor beta chains from one sample sequenced in a study of blood T cell repertoires in COVID-19. Repertoires were generated with immunoSEQ multiplex PCR, while TCRdb's copy carries only in-frame clones and drops some. The sample shows a few hundred thousand clones, roughly four fifths of them seen only once. The material sequenced was PBMCs or T cells enriched from blood (not recorded which). The receptors come from a woman aged 45 to 65 who had recovered from COVID-19.

The genes are TRBV6-5 and TRBJ2-7, with D possibly matching TRBD1 (6 bases). The CDR3 spans 13 residues. The V end lost 6 bases, the J end lost 6 bases, and 15 bases lay between the germline ends. CDR1 MNHEY and CDR2 SVGAGI come from the germline V gene. CDR3 coding DNA: TGTGCCAGCAGGGGGACACTCCGGCGCGAGCAGTACTTC. Its protein is CASRGTLRREQYF.

The chain couples TRBV7-9 to TRBJ1-1; TRBD1 aligns across 7 bases. This CDR3 comprises 14 residues. Per the germline V gene, CDR1 is SEHNR and CDR2 is FQNEAQ (reference sequence). The junction had 2 bases not matched to a gene; V was cut back by 3 bases and J by 1 base. Written as DNA, the CDR3 is TGTGCCAGCAGCTTGGGACAGAGGAACACTGAAGCTTTCTTT. Translation gives CASSLGQRNTEAFF.

The rearrangement joins TRBV29-1 to TRBJ1-1; no firm D call. Germline V gene sequence: CDR1 SQVTM, CDR2 ANQGSEA. V was clipped by 7 bases and J by 0 bases, with 18 bases between them. This CDR3 region has 15 residues. Here the CDR3 reads CSASPYSPMNTEAFF. Written as DNA, the CDR3 is TGCAGCGCTAGTCCGTACTCGCCAATGAACACTGAAGCTTTCTTT.

The V and J genes are TRBV5-1 and TRBJ2-1; 7 nucleotides align to TRBD1. Germline lookup yields CDR1 SGHRS and CDR2 YFSETQ. The CDR3 sequence is 15 residues long. V lost 3 bases and J lost 0; bases outside the gene matches: 3. CDR3 amino acids: CASSSSGGSYNEQFF. In DNA form, the CDR3 reads TGCGCCAGCAGCTCTTCAGGGGGCTCCTACAATGAGCAGTTCTTC.

The chain links TRBV21-1 to TRBJ2-5; the D call of TRBD2 is as the table states it, not checked on the DNA. TRBV21-1 is a pseudogene segment. This CDR3 region has 15 residues. The CDR3 region is CASSKGPGREETQYF. The CDR3 DNA reads TGTGCCAGCAGCAAAGGTCCGGGGAGAGAAGAGACCCAGTACTTC.

The V and J genes are TRBV7-6 and TRBJ2-7; possible D gene TRBD2, 7 bases. The V end was cut by 1 base, the J end by 6 bases, with 10 bases between. Germline V lookup: CDR1 SGHVS, CDR2 FNYEAQ. The CDR3 runs 13 residues. CDR3 bases: TGTGCCAGCAGCTTAGGGGGGGGCGGCGAGCAGTACTTC. This encodes CASSLGGGGEQYF.

The chain has TRBV27 and TRBJ1-2; unclear D gene. The CDR3 extends over 13 amino acids. Germline lookup yields CDR1 MNHEY and CDR2 SMNVEV (reference sequence). V was shortened by 4 bases and J by 2 bases, with 8 bases between the two germline ends. Here the CDR3 DNA reads TGTGCCAGCAGTTGGTCGGTAAACTATGGCTACACCTTC. Its protein product is CASSWSVNYGYTF.

The rearrangement uses TRBV15 and TRBJ2-7, with 7 bases lining up with TRBD1. Germline V gives CDR1 LNHNV, CDR2 YYDKDF (reference sequence). V was pared by 1 base and J by 2 bases, with 23 bases of the junction left unmatched. The CDR3 covers 21 residues. Here the CDR3 reads CATSRANALSGTVIYTYEQYF. The CDR3 DNA is TGTGCCACCAGCAGAGCTAACGCTCTTTCCGGGACAGTTATTTACACCTACGAGCAGTACTTC.

J is TRBJ1-1 and V is TRBV11-1; a possible D gene is TRBD1 (6 bases). The CDR3 length is 14 residues. The germline gives CDR1 SGHAT, CDR2 FQDESV (reference sequence). V dropped 5 bases and J dropped 1 base, with 11 bases sitting between them. The DNA for the CDR3 is TGTGCCAGCAGCCTCGGACAGACGAACACTGAAGCTTTCTTT. It is translated as CASSLGQTNTEAFF.

This clone was observed many times. The chain joins TRBV29-1 to TRBJ1-2; D is ambiguous. The CDR3 sequence is 13 residues long. Germline CDR1 is SQVTM and CDR2 is ANQGSEA. The V gene lost 4 bases and the J gene lost 8 bases, with 17 bases spanning the gap. The CDR3 coding sequence is TGCAGCGTTGGAGAGTCGTACTCGCGAGGCTACACCTTC. It encodes CSVGESYSRGYTF.